This T cell receptor beta chain was sequenced in a study of blood T cell repertoires in COVID-19. Background on the study: PBMCs, B-cell-depleted T cells, or T cells were the source of the cDNA or gDNA that made up the material.

A single count supports this clone. In the authors' methods: Amplification from reference gene primers served as the basis for estimated nucleated cell counts. Here immunoSEQ multiplex PCR was the method, and the copy in TCRdb shows in-frame clones only, minus some. The DNA was the basis for D and trimming; V, J and clone size are from that table. Here the sample spans fewer than 250,000 clones, 87% being singletons. In germline, CDR1 is SGDLS, CDR2 YYNGEE. Trimming cost V 2 bases and J 1 base, with 11 bases left between them. The length of the CDR3 is 15 residues. Across under 25 US areas, participants ranged in age from about 18 to 90 years. Clinical history reported by participants formed the basis on which cohorts were assigned.

The chain carries TRBV9 and TRBJ2-3; D remains unclear. The receptor's source is a man aged 25 to 45 who had recovered from COVID-19. The sequenced sample consisted of PBMCs or T cells enriched from blood (not recorded which). The CDR3 here is CASSVLGYGTDTQYF. In DNA, the CDR3 is TGTGCCAGCAGCGTGTTGGGCTACGGCACAGATACGCAGTATTTT.